This note documents a single T cell receptor (beta chain) sequence. Which antigen it targets is not known. No base qualities exist here, and no much larger clone lies one base off it. Collaborating institutions collected whole blood in K2EDTA tubes following their own protocols. For TCRbeta analysis, collaborators shipped samples as frozen whole blood, isolated PBMCs, or DNA extracted from either of those sample types. This entry is derived from a study of blood T cell repertoires in COVID-19 (dated by TCRdb to 2020 to 2022). Broadly, across the study: Collaborator samples came from the United States, Italy and Spain and covered acute and convalescent phases of COVID-19. Deeply sampled blood TCRbeta repertoires from subjects exposed to, actively infected with, or recovered from COVID-19 were included in the dataset. Sample metadata almost always included a de-identified subject ID, COVID-19 status, age in years and sex. Samples came from the ongoing ImmuneRACE study (first 160 participants) plus 1,254 subjects from 6 global collaborators. Where HLA class I and class II types were available, the types were taken from metadata supplied by the sample provider, not from assay-based typing. The material from the prospective study consisted of cDNA or gDNA derived from T cells, B-cell-depleted T cells, or PBMCs. The repertoires were released in a freely available public database intended as a resource for research on the immune response to SARS-CoV-2.

TCRbeta CDR3 regions were amplified from genomic DNA using the immunoSEQ Assay, a bias-controlled multiplex PCR. In the authors' own workflow: The number of nucleated cells in each sample was estimated from the amplification of reference gene primers within the assay. To quantify the absolute abundance of each unique TCRbeta CDR3 rearrangement, sequence reads were collapsed and filtered. For each sample, productive Simpson clonality was calculated as the square root of Simpson's diversity index over productive rearrangements. The table was pulled from immuneACCESS by TCRdb, which kept in-frame rearrangements only. Such tables lose some clones; where checked, under half of the loss comes from unresolved V genes, and the rest has no known cause. That table gives V, J and clone size, and the DNA gave D and trimming. This sample lists around 280,000 clones; about 87% were detected once. The ten largest clones capture over 1% of the sample.

What the study reported, not specific to this receptor: The amount of clinical and demographic metadata varied by source and participant and was provided uncurated.

Sequences LNHDA (CDR1) and SQIVND (CDR2) are obtained from the germline V gene (reference sequence). Taken from cysteine to phenylalanine, the CDR3 has 15 residues. Only CDR3 DNA is held: 45 bases, read in frame from base 1. V and J are truncated by 4 bases and 8 bases respectively, leaving an intervening sequence of 17 bases. The sequenced sample was peripheral blood. The TCR originated in a man in his sixties or seventies with acute or convalescent COVID-19. Rearrangement joined TRBV19 to TRBJ1-4; TRBD1 is a weak D gene call, 6 bases matching. CDR3 reads: CASSRTGSQGEKLFF. The DNA sequence is TGTGCCAGTAGTAGAACAGGGTCCCAAGGCGAAAAACTGTTTTTT. Outside the CDR3, residues come from the reference TRBV19 and TRBJ1-4 proteins, so the full variable domain is: DGGITQSPKYLFRKEGQNVTLSCEQNLNHDAMYWYRQDPGQGLRLIYYSQIVNDFQKGDIAEGYSVSREKKESFPLTVTSAQKNPTAFYLCASSRTGSQGEKLFFGSGTQLSVL.